This paragraph covers one T cell receptor beta chain sequence. The antigen is not known. The identical CDR3 is also encoded by other nucleotide sequences in the sample. The time point: pretreatment peripheral blood. Assay: immunoSEQ multiplex PCR; the TCRdb copy retains only in-frame clones and omits some. The repertoire includes tens of thousands of clones, approximately 83% of them detected once, and just under 15% sits in the top ten. CDR1 is SGHNT, CDR2 YYREEE, per germline (reference sequence). V lost 0 bases to trimming and J lost 4 bases, with 7 bases between them. The CDR3 totals 13 residues. This entry comes from a study of PD-L1 blockade in urothelial cancer. Study details: In terms of prior chemotherapy, patients had received 0 to 3 regimens. Blood samples contained a median 141,255 T cells. Samples of blood were analyzed 3 weeks (second dose) and 6 weeks after treatment start. Study results and limitations: TCR clonality was measured in pretreatment peripheral blood. Clonality below the median predicted better survival.

The J gene is TRBJ2-5, the V gene TRBV5-4, with D perhaps TRBD1 (5 bases). The TCR sequence derives from a man between 60 and 75 years old with urothelial cancer. This material consisted of PBMCs, taken around atezolizumab (anti-PD-L1) treatment. The CDR3 spells CASSLAGLETQYF. The CDR3 bases are TGTGCCAGCAGCTTGGCAGGGCTAGAGACCCAGTACTTC.